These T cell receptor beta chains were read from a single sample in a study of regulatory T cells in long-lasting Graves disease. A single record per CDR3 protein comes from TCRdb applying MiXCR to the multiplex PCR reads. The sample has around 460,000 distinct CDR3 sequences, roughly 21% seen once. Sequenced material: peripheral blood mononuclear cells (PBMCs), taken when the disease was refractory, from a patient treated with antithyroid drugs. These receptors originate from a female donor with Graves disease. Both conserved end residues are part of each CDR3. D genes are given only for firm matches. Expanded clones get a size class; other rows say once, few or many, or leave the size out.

CASSPGGSYEQCF	TGTGCCAGCAGCCCTGGGGGCTCCTACGAGCAGTGCTTC	once	NA	13	TRBV7-2	TRBJ2-7
CASSQQGEAFF	TGTGCCAGCAGTCAACAGGGTGAAGCTTTCTTT	NA	NA	11	TRBV28	TRBJ1-1
CASSFGPGNSYEQYF	NA	many	NA	15	TRBV12-3/TRBV12-4	TRBJ2-7
CASSVDGQGNYGYTF	TGTGCCAGCAGCGTAGACGGGCAGGGGAACTATGGCTACACCTTC	NA	NA	15	TRBV9	TRBJ1-2
CASSFRLAGIGTGELFF	TGTGCCAGCAGTTTTCGACTAGCGGGAATTGGCACCGGGGAGCTGTTTTTT	NA	TRBD2	17	TRBV6-9	TRBJ2-2
CASSYWTGGVPPPMNTEAFF	TGTGCCAGCAGTTACTGGACAGGGGGCGTGCCCCCCCCGATGAACACTGAAGCTTTCTTT	many	TRBD1	20	TRBV6-5	TRBJ1-1
CATSSLRSLGELFF	TGTGCCACAAGCTCGTTAAGAAGTCTAGGGGAGCTGTTTTTT	many	NA	14	TRBV15	TRBJ2-2
CASSYPITGTGTGYGRERTEAFF	TGTGCCAGCAGTTACCCTATCACCGGGACAGGGACTGGATACGGCCGTGAACGTACTGAAGCTTTCTTT	many	TRBD1	23	TRBV6-5	TRBJ1-1
CAIRTGVIGAFEQYF	TGTGCCATCAGGACAGGGGTTATAGGAGCGTTTGAGCAGTACTTC	few	TRBD1	15	TRBV10-3	TRBJ2-7
CASSHRQTGSDEQYF	TGTGCCAGCAGCCATCGCCAGACAGGGTCGGACGAGCAGTACTTC	NA	TRBD1	15	TRBV14	TRBJ2-7
CASSLGPLGAKNIQYF	TGCGCCAGCAGCCTAGGGCCCCTGGGAGCCAAAAACATTCAGTACTTC	NA	NA	16	TRBV5-1	TRBJ2-4
CASSLETIRLTGELFF	TGTGCCAGCAGCCTAGAGACTATCCGACTCACCGGGGAGCTGTTTTTT	NA	NA	16	TRBV6-1	TRBJ2-2
CASSPQPGTEAFF	TGTGCCAGCAGCCCGCAGCCGGGTACTGAAGCTTTCTTT	NA	NA	13	TRBV6-1	TRBJ1-1
CSARESRARTQYF	TGCAGTGCTAGAGAGTCCAGGGCGAGGACCCAGTACTTC	many	NA	13	TRBV20-1	TRBJ2-5
CASSFTGGGTYEQYF	TGTGCCAGCAGTTTTACTGGCGGGGGGACCTACGAGCAGTACTTC	many	TRBD2	15	TRBV12-3/TRBV12-4	TRBJ2-7
CASSIGWGSTGNTIYF	TGTGCCAGTAGTATTGGTTGGGGTTCGACTGGAAACACCATATATTTT	few	NA	16	TRBV19	TRBJ1-3
CASSLSVAYTGELFF	TGCGCCAGCAGCTTGTCGGTAGCGTACACCGGGGAGCTGTTTTTT	few	NA	15	TRBV5-1	TRBJ2-2
CATSDLRAEKLFF	TGTGCCACCAGTGATTTGCGGGCAGAAAAACTGTTTTTT	NA	NA	13	TRBV24-1	TRBJ1-4
CASSLQGFTGELFF	TGTGCCAGCAGCCTTCAGGGGTTCACCGGGGAGCTGTTTTTT	many	NA	14	TRBV27	TRBJ2-2
CASRAGTSGHEQYF	TGTGCCAGCAGAGCCGGGACTTCAGGCCACGAGCAGTACTTC	many	NA	14	TRBV12-3/TRBV12-4	TRBJ2-7
CASSPPPGQGGRDTEAFF	TGTGCCAGCAGCCCCCCCCCGGGACAGGGTGGTAGAGACACTGAAGCTTTCTTT	NA	TRBD1	18	TRBV7-3	TRBJ1-1
CASSSQGLSTEAFF	TGTGCCAGCAGTTCGCAGGGGCTGTCCACTGAAGCTTTCTTT	many	NA	14	TRBV28	TRBJ1-1
CASSPRQGSDEKLFF	TGTGCCAGCAGTCCCCGACAGGGGAGCGATGAAAAACTGTTTTTT	many	TRBD1	15	TRBV28	TRBJ1-4
CASSPPERVETQYF	TGTGCCAGCAGCCCGCCGGAGCGCGTGGAGACCCAGTACTTC	many	NA	14	TRBV28	TRBJ2-5
CASTVDRANTEAFF	TGTGCCAGCACCGTAGACAGGGCGAACACTGAAGCTTTCTTT	NA	TRBD1	14	TRBV6-1	TRBJ1-1
CASSLDRIGPEKLFF	TGTGCCAGCAGTCTGGATCGTATTGGTCCTGAAAAACTGTTTTTT	many	NA	15	TRBV28	TRBJ1-4
CASSEAGQGNNSPLHF	TGTGCCAGCAGTGAAGCGGGACAGGGGAATAATTCACCCCTCCACTTT	many	TRBD1	16	TRBV2	TRBJ1-6
CASSFWRGSALNEKLFF	TGTGCCAGCAGCTTTTGGAGGGGGTCGGCCCTAAATGAAAAACTGTTTTTT	NA	NA	17	TRBV7-9	TRBJ1-4
CASSAEGNQPQHF	TGTGCCAGTAGTGCGGAGGGAAATCAGCCCCAGCATTTT	few	NA	13	TRBV19	TRBJ1-5
CASRQKNTGELFF	TGTGCCAGCCGGCAGAAGAACACCGGGGAGCTGTTTTTT	NA	NA	13	TRBV7-9	TRBJ2-2
CASSAGQGNTIYF	TGTGCCAGCAGCGCCGGACAGGGAAACACCATATATTTT	few	NA	13	TRBV7-9	TRBJ1-3
CASSELIQSNQPQHF	TGTGCCAGCAGTGAATTGATACAGAGCAATCAGCCCCAGCATTTT	many	NA	15	TRBV6-1	TRBJ1-5
CASIQQGGTTEAFF	TGTGCCAGCATTCAACAAGGGGGCACCACTGAAGCTTTCTTT	many	TRBD1	14	TRBV28	TRBJ1-1
CASGGTSDYTGELFF	TGTGCCAGCGGAGGGACTAGCGATTACACCGGGGAGCTGTTTTTT	NA	TRBD2	15	TRBV9	TRBJ2-2
CASSFAGSTGELFF	TGTGCCAGCAGCTTTGCAGGGAGCACCGGGGAGCTGTTTTTT	NA	NA	14	TRBV7-2	TRBJ2-2
CASSPGLVGYEQYF	TGTGCCAGCAGCCCGGGCCTCGTAGGGTACGAGCAGTACTTC	NA	NA	14	TRBV13	TRBJ2-7
CASSYFRGTNYGYTF	TGTGCCAGCAGTTACTTTCGGGGTACCAACTATGGCTACACCTTC	many	NA	15	TRBV6-5	TRBJ1-2
CASSPPGQPQPQHF	TGTGCCAGCTCACCACCCGGGCAGCCTCAGCCCCAGCATTTT	few	NA	14	TRBV18	TRBJ1-5
CASSIIGRLLHF	TGTGCCAGCAGTATAATCGGACGGTTACTCCACTTT	many	NA	12	TRBV12-3/TRBV12-4	TRBJ1-6
CAIIPTGESYEQYF	TGTGCCATCATCCCGACAGGAGAATCCTACGAGCAGTACTTC	NA	NA	14	TRBV7-9	TRBJ2-7
CASLGSGIFYNEQFF	TGTGCCAGTTTGGGTAGCGGGATCTTCTACAATGAGCAGTTCTTC	NA	TRBD2	15	TRBV28	TRBJ2-1